This T cell receptor (beta chain) was documented in a study of shared clonotypes between healthy human individuals. This CDR3 is built from 14 residues. The germline V gene encodes CDR1 MGHRA and CDR2 YSYEKL. The V gene lost 4 bases and the J gene lost 7 bases, with 16 bases spanning the gap. Nashville, Tennessee was home to all donors, each a Caucasian adult. Here immunoSEQ multiplex PCR was the method, and the copy in TCRdb shows in-frame clones only, minus some. The data show about 2.3 million clones, with around 90% seen just once and approximately 0.39% held by the top ten. For this clone: Antigen specificity is unknown.

Study conclusions and caveats: Depth of sequencing was expected to influence donor clonotype sharing. Clonotypes shared by all four sorted-subset donors had higher generation probabilities than non-shared clonotypes.

The clonotype originates from a man aged 18-30 years in good health. Some clones in this sample may be carry-over from other donors' samples. Specimen: naive CD4+ T cells from PBMCs. Subset in this sample: CD45RA+ positively selected. The V call is TRBV4-1, the J call TRBJ1-1; D call uncertain. The CDR3, as DNA: TGCGCCAGCAGCCTAGCACCTAGGCGGGATGAAGCTTTCTTT. As protein: CASSLAPRRDEAFF.